A single sample is the source of the 21 T cell receptor beta chains below, sequenced in a study of naive and memory T cell subsets. Study-level findings and limits: Possibly reflecting memory cells re-expressing CD45RA, a few larger clonotypes occurred in naive repertoires, especially CD8.

Both TRBC1 and TRBC2 were covered by a beta constant-region primer of two equimolar oligonucleotides. The ligated cDNA underwent four PCR rounds using SP2 and nested alpha and beta constant-region primers. TCRdb processed the UMI-ligation and nested PCR reads anew with MiXCR; each CDR3 protein has one entry. The sample records 95,000 to 110,000 distinct CDR3 sequences, about 14% being singletons. Their antigens are not known. The sequenced sample was naive CD8+ T cells from blood. Source of these receptors: a human donor in good health.

The sample holds a few counts of this clonotype. The V gene is TRBV12-3 or TRBV12-4, the J gene TRBJ2-3; the D gene is possibly TRBD2 (5 bases). Trimming took off 7 bases at V and 4 bases at J, with 18 bases between the two ends. The length of the CDR3 is 15 residues. DNA for the CDR3: TGTGCCAGCACCTCGGAGGACTCCGACCCAGATACGCAGTATTTT. Its protein is CASTSEDSDPDTQYF.

This clonotype appeared a few times. This rearrangement joins TRBV18 to TRBJ2-1, with D possibly being TRBD2 (6 bases). V gave up 10 bases and J gave up 5 bases, with 15 bases separating them. The CDR3 length is 13 residues. CDR1 is KGHSH, CDR2 LQKENI, per germline. CDR3 in amino acids: CANALGLHNEQFF. The CDR3 nucleotides are TGTGCCAACGCCCTGGGACTGCACAATGAGCAGTTCTTC. Looking up the rest from reference TRBV18 and TRBJ2-1 gives the full variable domain: NAGVMQNPRHLVRRRGQEARLRCSPMKGHSHVYWYRQLPEEGLKFMVYLQKENIIDESGMPKERFSAEFPKEGPSILRIQQVVRGDSAAYFCANALGLHNEQFFGPGTRLTVL.

This clonotype was counted a few times. The V and J genes are TRBV25-1 and TRBJ1-1; maybe TRBD1 (6 bases). The CDR3 is 15 amino acids. Germline V gene lookup returns CDR1 MGHDK and CDR2 SYGVNS. The germline V and J ends were trimmed by 3 bases and 1 base, with 12 bases remaining between them. The CDR3 is CASSESGVSNTEAFF. The CDR3 DNA reads TGTGCCAGCAGTGAGTCAGGGGTTTCGAACACTGAAGCTTTCTTT.

The chain employs TRBV2 and TRBJ2-7; TRBD1 agrees at 7 bases. The CDR3 totals 15 residues. Germline CDR1 is SNHLY and CDR2 is FYNNEI. V was clipped by 6 bases and J by 2 bases; unmatched bases: 10. CDR3 in amino acids: CASRETGTEPYEQYF. The CDR3 bases are TGTGCCAGCAGGGAAACCGGGACAGAGCCCTACGAGCAGTACTTC.

This clonotype was detected only a few times. The chain employs TRBV28 and TRBJ2-7; D ambiguous. Germline V gives CDR1 MDHEN, CDR2 SYDVKM. V lost 3 bases, J lost 1 base, and 10 bases lay in between. The CDR3 consists of 14 residues. The CDR3 region has the DNA TGTGCCAGCAGTTTCGAAGGGCCGTCCTACGAGCAGTACTTC. Residues: CASSFEGPSYEQYF.

The chain employs TRBV7-8 and TRBJ2-2; TRBD2 agrees at 8 bases. Looked up from germline, CDR1 is SGHVS and CDR2 is FQNEAQ. The junction had 10 bases not matched to a gene; V was cut back by 4 bases and J by 6 bases. The CDR3 is 16 amino acids. Here the CDR3 DNA reads TGTGCCAGCAGCTCCCGAAGCGGGAGAACGGCCGGGGAGCTGTTTTTT. As protein: CASSSRSGRTAGELFF.

This clonotype was detected ten times or more. This chain connects TRBV4-2 to TRBJ2-7, with D uncertain. The CDR3 totals 13 residues. Per germline, CDR1 LGHNA and CDR2 YNFKEQ. The V end was cut by 0 bases, the J end by 5 bases, with 8 bases between. DNA for the CDR3: TGTGCCAGCAGCCAAGACCTCCCCCACGAGCAGTACTTC. This codes for CASSQDLPHEQYF.

The chain uses TRBV20-1 and TRBJ2-1; no clear D. V dropped 4 bases and J dropped 3 bases, with 28 bases sitting between them. Per germline, CDR1 DFQATT and CDR2 SNEGSKA (reference sequence). The CDR3 is made up of 19 amino acids. In DNA form, the CDR3 reads TGCAGTGCTAAGCCCCGGCGGTCGTCGAGTCCTCCACTCTACAATGAGCAGTTCTTC. It is translated as CSAKPRRSSSPPLYNEQFF.

This clonotype was detected a few times. The chain employs TRBV12-3 or TRBV12-4 and TRBJ2-3; no clear D gene. V lost 5 bases and J lost 4, with 7 bases in between. This CDR3 is built from 12 residues. CDR3 sequence (DNA): TGTGCCAGCAGTGACGGAGCAGATACGCAGTATTTT. Translating gives CASSDGADTQYF.

This clonotype was counted at least ten times. This chain joins TRBV7-9 and TRBJ2-7, with D hard to call. CDR3 length equals 13 residues. In germline, CDR1 is SEHNR, CDR2 FQNEAQ (reference sequence). V lost 4 bases to trimming and J lost 3 bases, with 10 bases between them. The CDR3 nucleotides are TGTGCCAGCAGCTCGCTGGGGATCTACGAGCAGTACTTC. It yields the protein CASSSLGIYEQYF. The variable domain in full, completed from reference TRBV7-9 and TRBJ2-7, reads DTGVSQNPRHKITKRGQNVTFRCDPISEHNRLYWYRQTLGQGPEFLTYFQNEAQLEKSRLLSDRFSAERPKGSFSTLEIQRTEQGDSAMYLCASSSLGIYEQYFGPGTRLTVT.

The table lists this clonotype with a few counts. The V gene is TRBV6-6, the J gene TRBJ2-7, with no clear D. In germline, CDR1 is MNHNY, CDR2 SVGAGI (reference sequence). V was pared by 6 bases and J by 7 bases, with 16 bases between. The CDR3 sequence is 13 residues long. The DNA for the CDR3 is TGTGCCAGCAGGGACCCGAACCTGGGGGAGCAGTACTTC. The encoded protein is CASRDPNLGEQYF.

CDR3 nucleotide sequence: TGTGCCCTGAACACTGAAGCTTTCTTT. Its protein product is CALNTEAFF. The chain employs TRBV5-8 and TRBJ1-1; D remains ambiguous. The germline V gene encodes CDR1 SGHTS and CDR2 YDEGEE. This CDR3 has 9 residues. The germline V and J ends were trimmed by 10 bases and 0 bases, with 1 base remaining between them.

This clonotype was seen a handful of times. The V and J genes are TRBV28 and TRBJ2-2; 9 bases agree with TRBD1. The CDR3 spans 13 residues. Germline V gives CDR1 MDHEN, CDR2 SYDVKM. The DNA for the CDR3 is TGTGGGGCCGGGGGACAGGGTACCGGGGAGCTGTTTTTT. Translation gives CGAGGQGTGELFF.

The chain carries TRBV4-3 and TRBJ1-5; 7 bases line up with TRBD1. The V gene end was trimmed by 0 bases and the J gene end by 8 bases; junction bases not matched to a gene: 4. This CDR3 spans 14 amino acids. Germline values: CDR1 LGHNA, CDR2 YSLEER. This chain's CDR3 is CASSQDVGGKPQHF. The CDR3 DNA reads as TGCGCCAGCAGCCAAGATGTAGGGGGCAAGCCCCAGCATTTT.

This clonotype was picked up many times. The rearrangement joins TRBV7-9 to TRBJ1-1; D gene unclear. The CDR3 length is 12 residues. V was clipped by 1 base and J by 6 bases, with 6 bases between them. CDR1 is SEHNR, CDR2 FQNEAQ, per germline (reference sequence). This CDR3 reads CASSLGYAEAFF. CDR3 DNA sequence: TGTGCCAGCAGCTTAGGGTACGCTGAAGCTTTCTTT.

The CDR3 nucleotides are TGTGCCAGCAGGGAGATTGGGGCCAACGTCCTGACTTTC. It translates to CASREIGANVLTF. V gene TRBV14 combines with J gene TRBJ2-6, with D unresolved. V was trimmed by 6 bases and J by 3 bases, leaving 6 bases between them. Germline-derived CDR1 and CDR2 are SGHDN and FVKESK. There are 13 residues in the CDR3.

The chain couples TRBV6-5 to TRBJ1-1; D unclear. Germline lookup yields CDR1 MNHEY and CDR2 SVGAGI. The CDR3 has 13 amino acids. V was clipped by 2 bases and J by 6 bases, with 10 bases between them. As DNA, the CDR3 is TGTGCCAGCAGTTACGGAAGCGTGTCTGAAGCTTTCTTT. Amino acid sequence: CASSYGSVSEAFF.

The J gene is TRBJ1-1, the V gene TRBV7-9; D is possibly TRBD1 (5 bases). The CDR3 length is 17 residues. Germline lookup yields CDR1 SEHNR and CDR2 FQNEAQ (reference sequence). Trimming pared 1 base from V and 5 bases from J, leaving 20 bases between. The CDR3 nucleotides are TGTGCCAGCAGCTTAGTCGGTGCCGGCCAGGGAAGGACTGAAGCTTTCTTT. It translates to CASSLVGAGQGRTEAFF.

In its sample, this clonotype was seen a few times. The chain employs TRBV12-3 or TRBV12-4 and TRBJ1-2; tentative D call: TRBD1 (5 bases). The CDR3 contains 12 residues. Trimming took 6 bases from V and 7 from J, leaving 12 bases between them. The CDR3 here is CASRQGSGGYTF. The DNA for the CDR3 is TGTGCCAGCAGGCAGGGATCGGGTGGCTACACCTTC.

This clonotype was counted between two and nine times. CDR3 nucleotide sequence: TGTGCCAGCAGCCCAGGGGTCCAAGAGACCCAGTACTTC. Protein sequence: CASSPGVQETQYF. The gene calls are TRBV6-6 and TRBJ2-5; the D gene is possibly TRBD1 (6 bases). This CDR3 has 13 residues. V lost 6 bases and J lost 1, with 9 bases in between. Germline V CDR1 and CDR2: MNHNY, SVGAGI (reference sequence).

This clonotype appeared many times. The V and J genes are TRBV20-1 and TRBJ2-3; tentative D call: TRBD1 (5 bases). V was trimmed by 3 bases and J by 3 bases, leaving 13 bases between them. Germline lookup yields CDR1 DFQATT and CDR2 SNEGSKA (reference sequence). This CDR3 is built from 14 residues. As DNA, the CDR3 is TGCAGTGCTAGGACCAGGGATGGGACAGATACGCAGTATTTT. As protein: CSARTRDGTDTQYF.